This T cell receptor (beta chain) came from a study of beta chain features in type 1 diabetes. Points from the study as a whole: A potential influence of HLA type upon TCRB rearrangement remained unresolved herein. Lower insertion and higher deletion counts appeared at VDJ junctions in type 1 diabetes patients. Type 1 diabetes patients had TCRB CDR3s that were shorter (moderately but significantly so) in all four CD4+ subsets.

About this clone: The antigen is unknown.

One heparinised blood draw averaging roughly 120 mL was given by each donor. Since all of the isolated RNA was reverse transcribed, expressed TCRB transcripts were what got sequenced. Measured with immunoSEQ multiplex PCR; TCRdb has only the in-frame clones, and not every one. The repertoire holds some 360,000 clones, with roughly a fifth as singletons. Germline V gene data show CDR1 as SGHRS and CDR2 as YFSETQ. Trimming removed 4 bases from V and 5 bases from J; junction bases left unmatched: 8. The CDR3 is 14 amino acids. The source material was naive CD4+ T cells from blood. The chain links TRBV5-1 to TRBJ2-7; 8 bases are shared with TRBD1. The receptor's source is a woman under 30 in good health. In DNA form, the CDR3 reads TGCGCCAGCAGCACCGGACAGGGTCAGGACGAGCAGTACTTC. Protein product: CASSTGQGQDEQYF.